The rows below give T cell receptor beta chains drawn from one sample of a study of siplizumab effects on memory and regulatory T cells. Using immunoSEQ multiplex PCR, the repertoire was profiled, and TCRdb retains in-frame clones only, with some absent. The sample comprises 100,000 or so clones, around 94% of which are singletons, and under 0.65% rests with the top ten. Material for sequencing was Tregs sorted from blood. The source of these receptors is a human donor in good health. CDR3s include the opening cysteine and the closing phenylalanine or tryptophan. D genes are given only for firm matches. Size is stated for part of the rows, as once, few or many counts, or as a class when the clone is expanded.

d_call j_call clone_size v_call cdr3_nt cdr3_aa
TRBD1 TRBJ2-5 few TRBV14 TGTGCCAGCAGCCAAGGATTGAGGGGGCGCGTGATTAAGACCCAGTACTTC CASSQGLRGRVIKTQYF
. TRBJ1-2 . TRBV30 TGTGCCTGGAGTCGGAGTTGGGGCTATGGCTACACCTTC CAWSRSWGYGYTF
. TRBJ2-1 . TRBV4-2 TGTGCCAGCAGCCAAGAACTAGCCTCATTCCTTACCTCCTACAATGAGCAGTTCTTC CASSQELASFLTSYNEQFF
. TRBJ2-2 once TRBV6-1 TGTGCCAGCAGTGTGATGGGTAGAATGGTTCTGGGAAACACCGGGGAGCTGTTTTTT CASSVMGRMVLGNTGELFF
. TRBJ2-7 . TRBV5-8 TGTGCCAGCAGCCCACGGACAAATAAGCAGTACTTC CASSPRTNKQYF
. TRBJ2-7 once TRBV6-6 TGTGCCAGCACCTCTACAGGCTACGAGCAGTACTTC CASTSTGYEQYF
TRBD1 TRBJ2-4 . TRBV7-8 TGTGCCAGCAGCTTTCGGACAGGGCCGCGGGACATTCAGTACTTC CASSFRTGPRDIQYF
. TRBJ2-5 . TRBV10-2 TGCGCCAGCATCGGACCGCAGGCCGCGTCGGGGGAGACCCAGTACTTC CASIGPQAASGETQYF
. TRBJ1-5 . TRBV7-9 TGTGCCAGCAGCTTAGTTTTGCCAGGCCACAATCAGCCCCAGCATTTT CASSLVLPGHNQPQHF
. TRBJ2-1 . TRBV18 TGTGCCAGCTCACCAACGTACCCCCAAACCCACAATGAGCAGTTCTTC CASSPTYPQTHNEQFF
TRBD1 TRBJ1-5 once TRBV30 TGTGCCTGGAGTGGGACAGGGCTTCAGCCCCAGCATTTT CAWSGTGLQPQHF
. TRBJ1-5 . TRBV7-8 TGTGCCAGCAGCTCTCTGGGGTTGATTAATCAGCCCCAGCATTTT CASSSLGLINQPQHF
TRBD2 TRBJ2-3 . TRBV7-2 TGTGCCAGCAGCTTAATGCCTAGCGGGAGTCGTAGAGATACGCAGTATTTT CASSLMPSGSRRDTQYF
. TRBJ2-3 . TRBV5-1 TGCGCCAGCAGCCTCGACCGGGGGAGCACAGATACGCAGTATTTT CASSLDRGSTDTQYF
. TRBJ1-1 . TRBV10-1 TGCGCCAGCAAGTTAGAGGGGCTCATTTTCCGTAGCACTGAAGCTTTCTTT CASKLEGLIFRSTEAFF
TRBD1 TRBJ1-2 . TRBV2 TGTGCCAGCATCTGGACAGGGAGAGATGGCTACACCTTC CASIWTGRDGYTF
. TRBJ2-1 . TRBV5-1 TGCGCCAGCAGCCCAGTGAGGGGGACCTACAATGAGCAGTTCTTC CASSPVRGTYNEQFF
. TRBJ2-7 . TRBV12-5 TGTGCTAGTGGTTTGGCCTTCGGGACGAACATAGCCTACGAGCAGTACTTC CASGLAFGTNIAYEQYF
. TRBJ2-5 . TRBV11-2 TGTGCCAGCAGCGACCAAGAGACCCAGTACTTC CASSDQETQYF
. TRBJ1-2 . TRBV20-1 TGCAGTGCCGGACACTCCTATGGCTACACCTTC CSAGHSYGYTF
. TRBJ1-3 . TRBV28 TGTGCCAGCAGTTTTCCAGGCTCTGGAAACACCATATATTTT CASSFPGSGNTIYF
TRBD2 TRBJ2-5 . TRBV11-2 TGTGCCAGCAGCAAATCCCGGATCATACTAGCGGGTAAAGAGACCCAGTACTTC CASSKSRIILAGKETQYF
TRBD2 TRBJ2-5 few TRBV5-6 TGTGCCAGCAGCTTTTCCGGGAGGAACCAAGAGACCCAGTACTTC CASSFSGRNQETQYF
. TRBJ2-7 . TRBV28 TGTGCCAGCAGCCGATCAGACAGAGCCACCTACGAGCAGTACTTC CASSRSDRATYEQYF
TRBD2 TRBJ2-6 . TRBV19 TGTGCCAGTAGTATACTAGCGGGAGCCTCGGGGGCCAACGTCCTGACTTTC CASSILAGASGANVLTF
. TRBJ2-2 . TRBV9 TGTGCCAGCAGCGTAGCGGCAGTCGAAACCGGGGAGCTGTTTTTT CASSVAAVETGELFF
. TRBJ2-2 . TRBV10-2 TGCGCCAGCAGTGACCCCCGGACCGGGGAGCTGTTTTTT CASSDPRTGELFF
. TRBJ2-2 . TRBV28 TGTGCCAGCAGTACCCCAGGGCCCGGGGAGCTGTTTTTT CASSTPGPGELFF
. TRBJ1-5 . TRBV27 TGTGCCAGCAGCAAAACAGGGCCGGGTCAGCCCCAGCATTTT CASSKTGPGQPQHF
TRBD1 TRBJ1-2 . TRBV28 TGTGCCAGCAATACCGGGACAGGGCTTCGAGATGGCTACACCTTC CASNTGTGLRDGYTF
. TRBJ2-1 . TRBV5-6 TGTGCCAGCAATACAGGGAGAGGCAATGAGCAGTTCTTC CASNTGRGNEQFF
TRBD1 TRBJ1-5 . TRBV25-1 TGTGCCAGCAGTCAAACAGGGGGCGTCGATCAGCCCCAGCATTTT CASSQTGGVDQPQHF
TRBD2 TRBJ2-7 . TRBV9 TGTGCCAGTTCACGCGGGACTAGCGGATTCTACGAGCAGTACTTC CASSRGTSGFYEQYF
. TRBJ2-1 . TRBV9 TGTGCCAGCAGCTCACCCCGGGGGACCTACAATGAGCAGTTCTTC CASSSPRGTYNEQFF
. TRBJ1-6 once TRBV19 TGTGCCAGTAGTCGGAGAAAAACGAGCTCCTATAATTCACCCCTCCACTTT CASSRRKTSSYNSPLHF
TRBD1 TRBJ2-1 . TRBV9 TGTGCCAGCAGCGTTACCGGGACAGTGGGCCATGGTGAGCAGTTCTTC CASSVTGTVGHGEQFF
. TRBJ2-1 . TRBV2 TGTGCCAGCAGGAACAACGGAGGGGCCTACAATGAGCAGTTCTTC CASRNNGGAYNEQFF
. TRBJ1-1 . TRBV9 TGTGCCAGCAGCCGCCAGTCGTCTTATGAAGCTTTCTTT CASSRQSSYEAFF
TRBD1 TRBJ1-1 . TRBV13 TGTGCCAGCAGCCCCATGTCAGGGGGCGGAAACACTGAAGCTTTCTTT CASSPMSGGGNTEAFF
. TRBJ2-1 . TRBV6-6 TGTGCCAGTGGGAGGATGGGTTCAAGGTTCTTC CASGRMGSRFF
TRBD1 TRBJ2-7 . TRBV6-6 TGTGCCAGCAGTCAATACCCGGGACAGGGCTACGAGCAGTACTTC CASSQYPGQGYEQYF
. TRBJ2-6 once TRBV30 TGTGCCTGGATCATCCCGGGGGCCCCGCGAGTCCTGACTTTC CAWIIPGAPRVLTF
. TRBJ1-1 . TRBV19 TGTGCCAGTGGTCGGACGACCACTGAAGCTTTCTTT CASGRTTTEAFF
. TRBJ1-1 once TRBV25-1 TGTGCCAGCACTGGGGGGGAGGAGCGAATGAACACTGAAGCTTTCTTT CASTGGEERMNTEAFF
. TRBJ1-1 . TRBV13 TGTGCCAGCAGCTTGTTGGCAGGACTTAACACTGAAGCTTTCTTT CASSLLAGLNTEAFF
. TRBJ1-5 . TRBV28 TGTGCCAGCACGGAAGGTCAGCCCCAGCATTTT CASTEGQPQHF
TRBD2 TRBJ2-1 . TRBV4-2 TGTGCCAGCAGCCAAGTAGTAAGTTCGGCGGGAGGGGAAAGCGATGAGCAGTTCTTC CASSQVVSSAGGESDEQFF
TRBD2 TRBJ2-2 . TRBV5-1 TGCGCCAGCAGCTTTGGCGGGAGTCCTGGGGAGCTGTTTTTT CASSFGGSPGELFF
TRBD2 TRBJ2-1 . TRBV7-3 TGTGCCAGCAGCCCTAGCGGGAATGAGCAGTTCTTC CASSPSGNEQFF